The T cell receptor beta chain described here comes from a study of human thymus T cells. Resections from corrective heart surgery supplied the thymus tissue. Those donating were healthy Finnish infants in corrective surgery for congenital heart defects. CDR1 SGHTS and CDR2 YDEGEE come from the germline V gene. V gave up 1 base and J gave up 7 bases; unmatched junction bases: 15. There are 17 residues in the CDR3. A remark on this clone: Its matching antigen is unknown.

Study results and limitations: Related research found strongly overlapping thymic repertoires in unrelated individuals. Use of V and J genes seemed skewed within the thymic and blood repertoires.

The assay was immunoSEQ multiplex PCR, and TCRdb's table has in-frame clones only and misses some. The sample carries under 150,000 clones, over 85% recorded once. V and J are TRBV5-8 and TRBJ1-2, with 8 bases identical to TRBD1. Input material: thymus tissue. The TCR originated in a boy less than two years old with a congenital heart defect but otherwise immunologically healthy. CDR3 coding DNA: TGTGCCAGCAGCTTGTTCCCTAACCGGGACAGGCTTGCTGGCTACACCTTC. This translates into CASSLFPNRDRLAGYTF.